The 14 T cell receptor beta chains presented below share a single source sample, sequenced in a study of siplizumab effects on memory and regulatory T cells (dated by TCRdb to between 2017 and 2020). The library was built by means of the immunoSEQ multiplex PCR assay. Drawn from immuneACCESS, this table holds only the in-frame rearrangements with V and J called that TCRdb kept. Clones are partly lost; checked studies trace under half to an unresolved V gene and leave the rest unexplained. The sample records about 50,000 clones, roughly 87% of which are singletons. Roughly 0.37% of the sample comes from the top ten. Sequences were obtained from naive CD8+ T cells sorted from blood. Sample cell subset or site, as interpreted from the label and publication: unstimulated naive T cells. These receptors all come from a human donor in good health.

The CDR3 reads CASSVLSSGNTIYF. For the CDR3, the DNA is TGCGCCAGCAGCGTCCTGAGCTCTGGAAACACCATATATTTT. The V call is TRBV4-1, the J call TRBJ1-3, with D unresolved. The CDR3 consists of 14 residues. V shed 5 bases and J shed 0 bases, with 8 bases lying between them. Germline assignment: CDR1 MGHRA and CDR2 YSYEKL.

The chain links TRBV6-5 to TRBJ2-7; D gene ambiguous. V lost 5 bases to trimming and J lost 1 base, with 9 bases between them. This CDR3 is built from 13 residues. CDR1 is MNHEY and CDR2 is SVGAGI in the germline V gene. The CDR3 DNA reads TGTGCCAGCAGTCCGGGCCCATCCTACGAGCAGTACTTC. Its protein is CASSPGPSYEQYF.

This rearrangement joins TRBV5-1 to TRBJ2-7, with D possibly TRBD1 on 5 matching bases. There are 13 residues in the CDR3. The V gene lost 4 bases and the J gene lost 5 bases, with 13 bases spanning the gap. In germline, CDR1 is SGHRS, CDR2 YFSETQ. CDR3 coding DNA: TGCGCCAGCAGCACTTGGATCAGGGACGAGCAGTACTTC. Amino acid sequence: CASSTWIRDEQYF.

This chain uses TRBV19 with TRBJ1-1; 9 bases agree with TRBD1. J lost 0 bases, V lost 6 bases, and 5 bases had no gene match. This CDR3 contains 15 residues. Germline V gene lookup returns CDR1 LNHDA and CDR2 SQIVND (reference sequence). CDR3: CASRGGTGMNTEAFF. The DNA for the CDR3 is TGTGCCAGTAGGGGGGGGACAGGGATGAACACTGAAGCTTTCTTT.

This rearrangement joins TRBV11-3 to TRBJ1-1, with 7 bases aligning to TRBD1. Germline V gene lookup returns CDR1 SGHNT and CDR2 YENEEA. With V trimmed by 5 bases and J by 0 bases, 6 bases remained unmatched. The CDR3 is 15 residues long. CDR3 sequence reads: CASSQSTGLNTEAFF. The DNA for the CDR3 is TGTGCCAGCAGCCAATCGACAGGGTTGAACACTGAAGCTTTCTTT.

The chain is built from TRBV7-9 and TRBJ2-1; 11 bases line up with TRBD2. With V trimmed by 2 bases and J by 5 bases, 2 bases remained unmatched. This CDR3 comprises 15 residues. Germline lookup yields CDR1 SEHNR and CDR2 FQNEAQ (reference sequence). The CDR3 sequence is CASSLKTSGNNEQFF. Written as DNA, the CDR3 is TGTGCCAGCAGCTTAAAGACTAGCGGGAACAATGAGCAGTTCTTC.

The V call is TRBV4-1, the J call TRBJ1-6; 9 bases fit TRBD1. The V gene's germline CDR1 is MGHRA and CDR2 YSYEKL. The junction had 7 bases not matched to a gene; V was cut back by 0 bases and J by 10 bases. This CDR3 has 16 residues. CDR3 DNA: TGCGCCAGCAGCCAAGATCTTTGGGACAGGGCCTCACCCCTCCACTTT. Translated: CASSQDLWDRASPLHF.

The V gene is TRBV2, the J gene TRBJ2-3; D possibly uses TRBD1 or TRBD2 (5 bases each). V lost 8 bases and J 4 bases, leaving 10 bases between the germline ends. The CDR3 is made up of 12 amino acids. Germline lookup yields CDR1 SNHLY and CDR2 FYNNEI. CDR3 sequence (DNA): TGTGCCAGCCTGGGGGAGCCAGATACGCAGTATTTT. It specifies CASLGEPDTQYF.

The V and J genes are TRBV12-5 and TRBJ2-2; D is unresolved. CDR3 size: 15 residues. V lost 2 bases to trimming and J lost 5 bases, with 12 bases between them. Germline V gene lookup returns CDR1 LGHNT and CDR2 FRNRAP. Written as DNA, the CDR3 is TGTGCTAGTGGTTTGCCCTGGACCGAGACCGGGGAGCTGTTTTTT. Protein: CASGLPWTETGELFF.

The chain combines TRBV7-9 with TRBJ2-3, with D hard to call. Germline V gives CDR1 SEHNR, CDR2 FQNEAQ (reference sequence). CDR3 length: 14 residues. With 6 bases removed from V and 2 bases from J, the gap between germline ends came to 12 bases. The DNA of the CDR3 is TGTGCCAGCAGGTCGACGGAATTCACAGATACGCAGTATTTT. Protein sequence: CASRSTEFTDTQYF.

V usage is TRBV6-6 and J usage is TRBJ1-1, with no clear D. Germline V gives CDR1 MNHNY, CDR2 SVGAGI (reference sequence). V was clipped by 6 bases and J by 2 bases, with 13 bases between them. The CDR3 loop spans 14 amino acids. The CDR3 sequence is CASSRTISNTEAFF. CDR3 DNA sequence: TGTGCCAGCAGCCGAACAATTTCTAACACTGAAGCTTTCTTT.

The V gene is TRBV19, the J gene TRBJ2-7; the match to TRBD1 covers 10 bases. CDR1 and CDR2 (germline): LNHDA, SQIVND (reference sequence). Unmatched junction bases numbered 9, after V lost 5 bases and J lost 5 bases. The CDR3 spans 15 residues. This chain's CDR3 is CASSLGTGARHEQYF. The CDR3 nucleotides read TGTGCCAGTAGTCTAGGGACAGGGGCGCGACACGAGCAGTACTTC.

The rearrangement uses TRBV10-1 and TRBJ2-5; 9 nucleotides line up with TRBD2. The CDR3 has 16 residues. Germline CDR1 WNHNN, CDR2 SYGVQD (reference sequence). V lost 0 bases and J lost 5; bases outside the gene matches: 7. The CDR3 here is CASSESGREGLETQYF. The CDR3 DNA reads TGCGCCAGCAGTGAGTCGGGGCGGGAGGGCCTCGAGACCCAGTACTTC.

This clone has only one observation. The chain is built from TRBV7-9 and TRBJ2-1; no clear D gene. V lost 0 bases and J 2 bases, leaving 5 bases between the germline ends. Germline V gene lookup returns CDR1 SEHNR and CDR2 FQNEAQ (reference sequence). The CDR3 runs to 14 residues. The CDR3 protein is CASSLAVTYNEQFF. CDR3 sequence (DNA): TGTGCCAGCAGCTTAGCGGTGACCTACAATGAGCAGTTCTTC.